These 20 T cell receptor beta chains came from one sample sequenced in a study of blood T cells in healthy people across ages. Through a sample-barcoded 5' primer and a J-beta primer mix, a second PCR was run for about 6 to 11 cycles. TCRdb processed the 5' RACE reads anew with MiXCR; each CDR3 protein has one entry. The sample yields around 1,500,000 distinct CDR3 sequences, 35% to 45% seen once. The source material was blood. Receptors originate from a young woman in good health.

The chain carries TRBV7-9 and TRBJ2-5, with D unclear. The DNA end is a closer match to TRBJ2-7, so the J assignment may be wrong. The germline CDR1 and CDR2 sequences are SEHNR and FQNEAQ (reference sequence). This CDR3 has 12 residues. The CDR3 coding sequence is TGTGCCAGCGAAGTATCGGTAGGCGAGCAGTACTTC. Amino acids: CASEVSVGEQYF.

About this clonotype itself: This sequence may be a read error, since a much larger clone differs from it by one base. The rearrangement uses TRBV14 and TRBJ2-5; possible D gene TRBD2, 5 bases. The CDR3 covers 16 residues. Per germline, CDR1 SGHDN and CDR2 FVKESK. Trimming stripped 0 bases from V and 11 bases from J, with 22 bases between. The CDR3 protein is CASSQERGGAYNEQYF. The CDR3 nucleotides are TGTGCCAGCAGCCAAGAGAGAGGAGGCGCCTACAATGAGCAGTACTTC.

V and J are TRBV12-3 or TRBV12-4 and TRBJ2-5; 7 bases are shared with TRBD1. The CDR3 is 15 residues long. Trimming cost V 6 bases and J 1 base; bases outside gene matches: 8. CDR3 bases: TGTGCCAGCAGATTCGACAGGGTCTCCCAAGAGACCCAGTACTTC. It encodes CASRFDRVSQETQYF.

This chain connects TRBV12-3 or TRBV12-4 to TRBJ2-6; 9 bases fit TRBD1. The CDR3 extends over 18 amino acids. V dropped 6 bases and J dropped 2; count of bases not matched to a gene: 11. The CDR3 loop is CASSQDRGRGTGANVLTF. CDR3 DNA: TGTGCCAGCAGCCAGGACAGGGGTCGGGGAACTGGGGCCAACGTCCTGACTTTC.

This clonotype was picked up a small number of times. The chain carries TRBV6-1 and TRBJ2-5, with 11 bases fitting TRBD2. CDR1 is MNHNS and CDR2 is SASEGT in the germline V gene. The CDR3 runs 17 residues. The J segment lost 0 bases and the V segment lost 6 bases, leaving 9 bases of the junction unmatched. CDR3 sequence (DNA): TGTGCCAGCAGCGGACTAGCGGGTGCAGGGTACCAAGAGACCCAGTACTTC. Translated: CASSGLAGAGYQETQYF.

The chain has TRBV12-3 or TRBV12-4 and TRBJ2-6, with D unresolved. The CDR3 runs to 14 residues. V was cut by 6 bases and J by 2 bases, with 8 bases left in between. The CDR3 here is CASSAPTGANVLTF. For the CDR3, the DNA is TGTGCCAGCAGCGCACCGACTGGGGCCAACGTCCTGACTTTC.

The chain has TRBV18 and TRBJ1-5; a weak D match, TRBD1 (5 bases). Germline CDR1 is KGHSH and CDR2 is LQKENI. CDR3 length equals 14 residues. V shed 6 bases and J shed 3 bases, with 12 bases lying between them. CDR3 in amino acids: CASSQDSYNQPQHF. CDR3 DNA: TGTGCCAGCTCTCAAGACAGCTACAATCAGCCCCAGCATTTT.

The chain has TRBV20-1 and TRBJ2-1; D unclear. Trimming took off 3 bases at V and 0 bases at J, with 9 bases between the two ends. Germline-derived CDR1 and CDR2 are DFQATT and SNEGSKA (reference sequence). This CDR3 comprises 14 residues. Written as DNA, the CDR3 is TGCAGTGCTAGTACTACGAGCTCCTACAATGAGCAGTTCTTC. Amino acid sequence: CSASTTSSYNEQFF.

This chain joins TRBV4-1 and TRBJ2-4; D uncertain. CDR3 size: 16 residues. Trimming shortened V by 2 bases and J by 0 bases, and 11 bases separated the two germline ends. Germline CDR1 MGHRA, CDR2 YSYEKL. CDR3 region: CASSQPPALAKNIQYF. For the CDR3, the DNA is TGCGCCAGCAGCCAACCTCCGGCCCTAGCCAAAAACATTCAGTACTTC.

This clonotype was counted between two and nine times. This sequence joins TRBV20-1 and TRBJ1-2; TRBD1 aligns across 8 bases. The CDR3 spans 14 residues. Trimming cost V 5 bases and J 7 bases; bases outside gene matches: 12. Germline V gene lookup returns CDR1 DFQATT and CDR2 SNEGSKA (reference sequence). The CDR3 nucleotides read TGCAGTGCTCCTCTCGGGACAGGTAACGCTGGCTACACCTTC. As protein: CSAPLGTGNAGYTF.

V is TRBV4-1 and J is TRBJ2-7; the D is unclear. The germline gives CDR1 MGHRA, CDR2 YSYEKL. Trimming left V 0 bases short and J 0 bases short, with 21 bases between. There are 19 residues in the CDR3. The CDR3 loop reads CASSQEWVDAVGRSYEQYF. CDR3 nucleotide sequence: TGCGCCAGCAGCCAAGAGTGGGTTGACGCGGTGGGTCGCTCCTACGAGCAGTACTTC.

The genes are TRBV6-5 and TRBJ2-7; 8 nucleotides align to TRBD2. This CDR3 contains 14 residues. Germline trimming cut 0 bases from V and 7 bases from J; bases unmatched to any gene: 5. The germline V gene encodes CDR1 MNHEY and CDR2 SVGAGI. The CDR3 here is CASSYSLGLEEQYF. Written as DNA, the CDR3 is TGTGCCAGCAGTTACTCACTGGGACTAGAGGAGCAGTACTTC.

This clonotype was recorded a few times. The chain recombines TRBV12-3 or TRBV12-4 with TRBJ1-2; D is unresolved. This CDR3 spans 14 amino acids. The ends were cut back, 4 bases at V and 4 bases at J, with 13 bases in the middle. This CDR3 reads CASSSPLAGYGYTF. The CDR3 region has the DNA TGTGCCAGCAGTTCCCCCCTCGCGGGCTATGGCTACACCTTC.

This clonotype was counted between two and nine times. The chain couples TRBV4-1 to TRBJ2-3; no reliable D call. Per the germline V gene, CDR1 is MGHRA and CDR2 is YSYEKL. V lost 1 base and J 3 bases, leaving 8 bases between the germline ends. The CDR3 sequence is 14 residues long. The CDR3 loop reads CASSQGLLTDTQYF. The CDR3 DNA sequence: TGCGCCAGCAGCCAAGGGCTACTAACAGATACGCAGTATTTT.

In its sample, this clonotype was seen a few times. The V gene is TRBV6-1, the J gene TRBJ2-7; D unclear. Trimming shortened V by 10 bases and J by 7 bases, and 26 bases separated the two germline ends. The CDR3 loop spans 15 amino acids. Germline loops: CDR1 MNHNS, CDR2 SASEGT. The CDR3: CATVPSWADRNEQYF. CDR3 in DNA: TGTGCCACCGTCCCAAGCTGGGCCGATCGGAATGAGCAGTACTTC.

This clonotype has just a few counts. V usage is TRBV10-3 and J usage is TRBJ1-1; D gene ambiguous. The germline V and J ends were trimmed by 3 bases and 0 bases, with 8 bases remaining between them. The CDR3 consists of 14 residues. The germline CDR1 and CDR2 sequences are ENHRY and SYGVKD. CDR3 protein: CAISDLVMNTEAFF. For the CDR3, the DNA is TGTGCCATCAGTGACCTCGTTATGAACACTGAAGCTTTCTTT.

The chain carries TRBV20-1 and TRBJ2-4; 11 bases are shared with TRBD2. The end of the DNA aligns better with TRBJ2-7, so the J call may be wrong. This CDR3 comprises 15 residues. Germline loops: CDR1 DFQATT, CDR2 SNEGSKA (reference sequence). Written as DNA, the CDR3 is TGCAGTGCTAGAGATAGCGGGAGGGGAAACTACGAGCAGTACTTC. Translating it yields CSARDSGRGNYEQYF.

The chain recombines TRBV7-9 with TRBJ1-5; tentative D call: TRBD1 (6 bases). This CDR3 region has 14 residues. The V gene lost 5 bases and the J gene lost 4 bases, with 12 bases spanning the gap. CDR1 is SEHNR, CDR2 FQNEAQ, per germline (reference sequence). The CDR3 is CASSTGQPNQPQHF. In DNA, the CDR3 is TGTGCCAGCAGCACTGGACAGCCGAATCAGCCCCAGCATTTT.

V and J are TRBV12-3 or TRBV12-4 and TRBJ1-6; 8 bases fit TRBD1. The CDR3 has 16 amino acids. The V and J ends lost 6 bases and 3 bases, in that order; junction bases with no gene match: 7. The CDR3 is CASSPTGGFYNSPLHF. The DNA for the CDR3 is TGTGCCAGCAGCCCCACAGGGGGATTCTATAATTCACCCCTCCACTTT.

CDR3: CATRSMLQDNEQYF. The CDR3 nucleotides read TGTGCCACCCGGAGTATGCTCCAGGACAATGAGCAGTACTTC. This rearrangement joins TRBV15 to TRBJ2-7; the D gene is possibly TRBD1 (5 bases). Trimming shortened V by 8 bases and J by 7 bases, and 21 bases separated the two germline ends. The CDR3 covers 14 residues. CDR1 is LNHNV, CDR2 YYDKDF, per germline (reference sequence).